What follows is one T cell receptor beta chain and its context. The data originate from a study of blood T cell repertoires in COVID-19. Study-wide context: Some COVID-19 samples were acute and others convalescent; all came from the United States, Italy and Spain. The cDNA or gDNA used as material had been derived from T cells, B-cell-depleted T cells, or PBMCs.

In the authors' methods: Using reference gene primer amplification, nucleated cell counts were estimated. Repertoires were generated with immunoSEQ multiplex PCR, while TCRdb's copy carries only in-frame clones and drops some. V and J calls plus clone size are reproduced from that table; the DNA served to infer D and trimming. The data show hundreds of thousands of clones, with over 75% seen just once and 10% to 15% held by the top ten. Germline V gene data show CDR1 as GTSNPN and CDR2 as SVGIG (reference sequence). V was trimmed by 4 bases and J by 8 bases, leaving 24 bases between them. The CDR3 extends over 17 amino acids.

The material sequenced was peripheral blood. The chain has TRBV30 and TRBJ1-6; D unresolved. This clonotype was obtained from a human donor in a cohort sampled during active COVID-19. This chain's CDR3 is CAWTSHRVRGGYSPLHF. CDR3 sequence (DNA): TGTGCCTGGACCTCACATCGGGTTAGAGGCGGTTATTCACCCCTCCACTTT.